This TCR beta chain emerged from a study of Graves' ophthalmopathy and Graves' hyperthyroidism. Those donors who had ophthalmopathy presented with moderate-to-severe activity, a CAS of ≥3, a NOSPECS of ≥4 and a duration under 3 months. Isolation of PBMCs was performed using over 9.5 ml of fresh peripheral blood. This clonotype was recorded many times. Its target is unknown. This CDR3 comprises 12 residues. Germline V gene data show CDR1 as SGHRS and CDR2 as YFSETQ. V dropped 5 bases and J dropped 6 bases, with 11 bases sitting between them. Study conclusions and caveats: Built on 13 signatures, a model told ophthalmopathy apart from stable hyperthyroidism with approximately 85% sensitivity and around 80% specificity.

The sequenced template was RNA, covering the TCR beta CDR3 region. First-round RT-PCR used HTBI primers; second-round multiplex PCR followed. One entry per CDR3 protein results from TCRdb running MiXCR on the multiplex PCR reads. The repertoire holds almost 400,000 distinct CDR3 sequences, around 16% seen once, with roughly 1.5% in the top ten. The sequence was collected from a woman between 18 and 29 years old with Graves' ophthalmopathy. The rearrangement uses TRBV5-1 and TRBJ1-1; D unresolved. The sample comprised peripheral blood. CDR3 amino acids: CASRYKSAEAFF. The CDR3 DNA follows: TGCGCCAGCAGGTATAAGAGCGCTGAAGCTTTCTTT.